Included here is one T cell receptor beta chain sequence, with context. The data were taken from a study of blood T cell repertoires in COVID-19. Looking at the study overall: Italy, Spain and the United States were the sources of the convalescent and acute COVID-19 samples. PBMCs, B-cell-depleted T cells, or T cells were the source of the cDNA or gDNA that made up the material.

Profiled with immunoSEQ multiplex PCR; TCRdb holds only in-frame clones, not every one. The sample contains around 100,000 clones, about 87% of which appear only once. Sequenced material: peripheral blood. This sequence was found in a human donor in a cohort sampled during active COVID-19.

The CDR3 here is CASSLEPGLNSPLHF. The CDR3 DNA reads as TGTGCCAGCAGCTTAGAACCAGGGTTGAATTCACCCCTCCACTTT. The chain carries TRBV11-2 and TRBJ1-6, with TRBD1 as a possible D gene (5 bases). The CDR3 has 15 residues. The V gene's germline CDR1 is SGHAT and CDR2 FQNNGV. The V and J ends lost 0 bases and 7 bases respectively, with 10 bases between them.